The rows below give T cell receptor beta chains drawn from one sample of a study of OX40 agonist ivuxolimab in advanced cancers. This table comes from immunoSEQ multiplex PCR, and its TCRdb copy is limited to in-frame clones, with some not included. The sample contains approximately 58,000 clones, 75% to 90% of which appear only once. Sequencing used CD4+ or CD8+ T cells sorted from blood, obtained in a trial of the OX40 agonist ivuxolimab. The receptors stem from an adult with an advanced solid tumor such as melanoma, head and neck, liver or kidney cancer. Each CDR3 is given with its conserved first and last residue. A D gene is named only where the DNA matches it firmly. Some rows mark clone size as missing; the rest say once, few, many or name a class of expanded clone.

j_call,d_call,clone_size,v_call,cdr3_aa,cdr3_nt
TRBJ2-1,-,-,TRBV9,CASSVEQGTYNEQFF,TGTGCCAGCAGCGTCGAACAGGGTACCTACAATGAGCAGTTCTTC
TRBJ2-2,-,-,TRBV5-1,CASSLGAENTGELFF,TGCGCCAGCAGCTTGGGAGCGGAAAACACCGGGGAGCTGTTTTTT
TRBJ2-4,-,-,TRBV5-8,CASSWGVQNIQYF,TGTGCCAGCAGCTGGGGGGTCCAAAACATTCAGTACTTC
TRBJ1-5,-,-,TRBV5-1,CASSPNGDNQPQHF,TGCGCCAGCAGCCCGAACGGAGACAATCAGCCCCAGCATTTT
TRBJ2-1,TRBD2,-,TRBV7-3,CASSQGLAGGQNEQFF,TGTGCCAGCAGCCAAGGACTAGCGGGAGGCCAGAATGAGCAGTTCTTC
TRBJ1-5,-,-,TRBV2,CASSGRGRSNQPQHF,TGTGCCAGCAGCGGGAGGGGCCGTAGCAATCAGCCCCAGCATTTT
TRBJ1-4,-,-,TRBV6-5,CASSYRNEKLFF,TGTGCCAGCAGTTATCGTAATGAAAAACTGTTTTTT
TRBJ2-1,TRBD2,-,TRBV7-9,CASSPHTSVISSYNEQFF,TGTGCCAGCAGCCCCCATACTAGCGTCATAAGCTCCTACAATGAGCAGTTCTTC
TRBJ2-7,-,-,TRBV5-1,CASSRRDMTYEQYF,TGCGCCAGCAGTCGGCGGGACATGACCTACGAGCAGTACTTC
TRBJ2-2,-,once,TRBV4-3,CASSQSPSANTGELFF,TGCGCCAGCAGCCAGAGTCCCAGCGCGAACACCGGGGAGCTGTTTTTT
TRBJ2-1,-,-,TRBV27,CARSRTAGTPSNEQFF,TGTGCCAGGAGCCGAACCGCCGGGACCCCCTCCAATGAGCAGTTCTTC
TRBJ2-5,-,-,TRBV30,CAWSPGEETQYF,TGTGCCTGGAGTCCAGGGGAGGAGACCCAGTACTTC
TRBJ2-6,-,-,TRBV18,CASSPTSGANVLTF,TGTGCCAGCTCACCGACCTCTGGGGCCAACGTCCTGACTTTC
TRBJ2-5,TRBD1,-,TRBV7-9,CASRPRQGAGETQYF,TGTGCCAGCAGGCCCAGACAGGGGGCAGGGGAGACCCAGTACTTC
TRBJ1-2,-,-,TRBV28,CASSFGANYGYTF,TGTGCCAGCAGTTTCGGGGCGAACTATGGCTACACCTTC
TRBJ1-5,-,few,TRBV30,CAWSRRGNQPQHF,TGTGCCTGGAGTCGCAGGGGAAATCAGCCCCAGCATTTT
TRBJ2-7,-,-,TRBV7-9,CASSSPPYEQYF,TGTGCCAGCAGCTCCCCCCCGTACGAGCAGTACTTC
TRBJ1-1,TRBD1,few,TRBV9,CASSVGGQGRTEAFF,TGTGCCAGCAGCGTAGGGGGACAGGGAAGAACTGAAGCTTTCTTT
TRBJ2-7,TRBD2,-,TRBV7-8,CASSPMGGKIAYEQYF,TGTGCCAGCAGCCCCATGGGGGGGAAAATCGCCTACGAGCAGTACTTC
TRBJ2-3,TRBD2,-,TRBV28,CASSRGLASGTDTQYF,TGTGCCAGCAGTCGCGGACTAGCATCGGGCACAGATACGCAGTATTTT
TRBJ2-7,-,-,TRBV5-1,CASSLQGGLGEQYF,TGCGCCAGCAGCTTGCAGGGAGGATTAGGGGAGCAGTACTTC
TRBJ2-1,TRBD2,-,TRBV18,CASSPGLAGVSEQFF,TGTGCCAGCTCACCAGGACTAGCGGGAGTCTCTGAGCAGTTCTTC
TRBJ2-1,-,-,TRBV21-1,CASSRDQTLYNEQFF,TGTGCCAGCAGCCGGGATCAAACCCTCTACAATGAGCAGTTCTTC
TRBJ1-2,-,-,TRBV6-5,CASSTDEGGGYTF,TGTGCCAGCAGTACCGATGAGGGGGGTGGCTACACCTTC
TRBJ1-5,-,few,TRBV11-2,CASSLGTSSQPQHF,TGTGCCAGCAGCTTAGGGACTTCTTCTCAGCCCCAGCATTTT
TRBJ1-1,TRBD1,once,TRBV7-2,CASSFRTGQNTEAFF,TGTGCCAGCAGCTTCCGGACAGGCCAGAACACTGAAGCTTTCTTT
TRBJ2-3,TRBD2,-,TRBV7-6,CASSLALSSGATDTQYF,TGTGCCAGCAGCTTAGCTCTGTCTAGCGGGGCCACAGATACGCAGTATTTT
TRBJ1-1,-,-,TRBV7-2,CASSGQPNTEAFF,TGTGCCAGCAGCGGACAGCCTAACACTGAAGCTTTCTTT
TRBJ2-5,TRBD2,-,TRBV28,CASSVVGLAGVAKTQYF,TGTGCCAGCAGTGTGGTCGGTTTAGCGGGAGTTGCAAAGACCCAGTACTTC
TRBJ2-7,-,-,TRBV28,CASSLTHGVGEQYF,TGTGCCAGCAGTTTAACCCACGGGGTGGGCGAGCAGTACTTC
TRBJ2-2,-,-,TRBV7-2,CASSLVGPPNTGELFF,TGTGCCAGCAGCTTAGTAGGTCCCCCGAACACCGGGGAGCTGTTTTTT
TRBJ2-3,-,few,TRBV9,CASSVLAQPDTQYF,TGTGCCAGCAGCGTGCTAGCCCAGCCAGATACGCAGTATTTT